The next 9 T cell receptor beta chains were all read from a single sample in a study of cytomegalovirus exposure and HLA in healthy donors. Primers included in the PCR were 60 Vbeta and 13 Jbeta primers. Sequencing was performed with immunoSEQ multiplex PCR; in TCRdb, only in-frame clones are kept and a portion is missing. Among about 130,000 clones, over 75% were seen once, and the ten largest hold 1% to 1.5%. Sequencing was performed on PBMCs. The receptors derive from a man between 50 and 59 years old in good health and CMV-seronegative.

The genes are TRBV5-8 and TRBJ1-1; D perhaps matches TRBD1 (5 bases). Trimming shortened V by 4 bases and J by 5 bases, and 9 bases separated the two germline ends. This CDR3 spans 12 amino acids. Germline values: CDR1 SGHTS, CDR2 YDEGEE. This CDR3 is CASSRGGTEAFF. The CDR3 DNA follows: TGTGCCAGCAGCAGGGGAGGGACTGAAGCTTTCTTT.

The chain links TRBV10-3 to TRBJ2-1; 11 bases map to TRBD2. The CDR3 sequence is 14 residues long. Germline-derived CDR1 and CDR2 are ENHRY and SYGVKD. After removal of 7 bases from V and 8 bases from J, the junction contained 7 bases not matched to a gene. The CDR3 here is CAIKASGRFDEQFF. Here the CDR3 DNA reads TGTGCCATCAAAGCTAGCGGGAGGTTCGATGAGCAGTTCTTC.

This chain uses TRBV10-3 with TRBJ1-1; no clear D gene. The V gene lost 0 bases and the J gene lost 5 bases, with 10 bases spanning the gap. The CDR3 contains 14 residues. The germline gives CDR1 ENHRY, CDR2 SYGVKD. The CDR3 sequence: CAISESVERTEAFF. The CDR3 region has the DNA TGTGCCATCAGTGAGTCGGTAGAGAGGACTGAAGCTTTCTTT.

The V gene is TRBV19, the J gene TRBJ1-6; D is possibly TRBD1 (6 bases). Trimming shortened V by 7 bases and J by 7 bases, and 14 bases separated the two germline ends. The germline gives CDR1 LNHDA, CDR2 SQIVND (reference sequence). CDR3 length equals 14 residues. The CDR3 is CASTATGGNSPLHF. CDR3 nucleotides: TGTGCCAGTACCGCCACGGGGGGCAATTCACCCCTCCACTTT.

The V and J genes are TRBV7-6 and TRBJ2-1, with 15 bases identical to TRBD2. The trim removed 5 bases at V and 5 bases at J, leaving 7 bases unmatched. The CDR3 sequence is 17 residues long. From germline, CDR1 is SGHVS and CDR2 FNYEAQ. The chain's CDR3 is CASSPGLAGGLNNEQFF. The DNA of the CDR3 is TGTGCCAGCAGCCCCGGACTAGCGGGAGGGCTCAACAATGAGCAGTTCTTC.

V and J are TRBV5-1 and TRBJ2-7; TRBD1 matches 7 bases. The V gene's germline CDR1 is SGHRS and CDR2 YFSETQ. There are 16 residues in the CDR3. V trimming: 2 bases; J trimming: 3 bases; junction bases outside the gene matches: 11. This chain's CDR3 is CASSFEGARIGYEQYF. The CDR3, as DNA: TGCGCCAGCAGCTTTGAGGGGGCGAGGATAGGCTACGAGCAGTACTTC. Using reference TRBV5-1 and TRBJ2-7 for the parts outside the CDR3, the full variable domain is KAGVTQTPRYLIKTRGQQVTLSCSPISGHRSVSWYQQTPGQGLQFLFEYFSETQRNKGNFPGRFSGRQFSNSRSEMNVSTLELGDSALYLCASSFEGARIGYEQYFGPGTRLTVT.

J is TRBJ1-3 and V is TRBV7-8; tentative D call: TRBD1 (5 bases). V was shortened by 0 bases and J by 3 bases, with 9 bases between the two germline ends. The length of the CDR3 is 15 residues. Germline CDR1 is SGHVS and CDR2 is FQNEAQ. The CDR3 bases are TGTGCCAGCAGCTTAGCGGGGGGGAGTGGAAACACCATATATTTT. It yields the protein CASSLAGGSGNTIYF.

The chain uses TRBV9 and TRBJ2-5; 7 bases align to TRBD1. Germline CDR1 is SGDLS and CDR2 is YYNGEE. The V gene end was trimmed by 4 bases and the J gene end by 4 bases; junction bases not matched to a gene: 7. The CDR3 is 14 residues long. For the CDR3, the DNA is TGTGCCAGCAGCCCTTCGACAGGGTTAGAGACCCAGTACTTC. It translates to CASSPSTGLETQYF.

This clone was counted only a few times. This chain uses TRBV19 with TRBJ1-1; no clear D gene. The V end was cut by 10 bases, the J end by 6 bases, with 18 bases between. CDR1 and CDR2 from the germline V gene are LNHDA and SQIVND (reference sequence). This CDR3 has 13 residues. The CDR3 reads CATAKTEVAEAFF. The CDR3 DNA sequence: TGTGCCACCGCTAAGACCGAGGTGGCTGAAGCTTTCTTT.